This paragraph covers one T cell receptor beta chain sequence. Its antigen remains unknown. The data stem from a study of shared clonotypes between healthy human individuals. Study summary: Contributing individuals were two females and a few males aged 18 to 49.

Findings and limits, study-wide: When naive CD4 clonotypes were compared across a few donors, 5% to 5.5% were shared.

The repertoire was sequenced with immunoSEQ multiplex PCR; TCRdb's copy has only in-frame clones and lacks some. The table shows about 1.1 million clones, with approximately 80% occurring only once. The CDR3 is 14 amino acids. Trimming shortened V by 4 bases and J by 7 bases, and 16 bases separated the two germline ends. Germline V gene sequence: CDR1 MDHEN, CDR2 SYDVKM. Material: memory CD4+ T cells from PBMCs. Subset meaning: CD45RA-negative fraction. The chain is built from TRBV28 and TRBJ1-1; no definite D call. The TCR sequence derives from a man younger than 35 in good health. Some clones in this sample may be carry-over from other donors' samples. This CDR3 is CASSSPGLDIEAFF. CDR3 DNA: TGTGCCAGCAGTTCCCCAGGACTAGACATTGAAGCTTTCTTT. Full variable domain (outside the CDR3, taken from reference TRBV28 and TRBJ1-1): DVKVTQSSRYLVKRTGEKVFLECVQDMDHENMFWYRQDPGLGLRLIYFSYDVKMKEKGDIPEGYSVSREKKERFSLILESASTNQTSMYLCASSSPGLDIEAFFGQGTRLTVV.